This T cell receptor (beta chain) is drawn from a study of long-term antiretroviral therapy in people with HIV. From germline, CDR1 is MNHEY and CDR2 SMNVEV (reference sequence). This CDR3 has 15 residues. V was clipped by 5 bases and J by 0 bases, with 13 bases between them. Researchers report immunoSEQ v3.0 was run at survey level. Sequenced by immunoSEQ multiplex PCR; TCRdb stores in-frame clones only, minus some. Of under 50,000 clones listed, over 90% are singletons. PBMC samples from each donor numbered at least one pre-ART and at least two post-ART. Whole-study findings and limits: Increased diversity was seen after ART, yet it remained lower than in transplant donor controls. For ART adherence, viral resistance and therapy changes, no data were available. In HIV, the repertoires covered a tighter span of CDR3 lengths than in controls.

Remarks on this clone: Its antigen remains unidentified.

The V and J genes are TRBV27 and TRBJ1-1; D remains unclear. This TCR was sampled from a man aged 25-45 years with HIV. Source: unsorted PBMCs, taken about 9 years after starting antiretroviral therapy. The chain's CDR3 is CASSPSPALNTEAFF. The CDR3 region has the DNA TGTGCCAGCAGTCCCTCCCCAGCCTTGAACACTGAAGCTTTCTTT.